This TCR beta chain was found in a study of OX40 agonist ivuxolimab in advanced cancers. Overall study context: Patients with hepatocellular carcinoma, melanoma, renal cell or head and neck cancer made up the dose-escalation patients. Antecedent anti-PD-1, anti-PD-L1 or anti-CTLA-4 therapy was permissible, with about 39% having received some.

The CDR3 runs to 13 residues. Germline lookup yields CDR1 MDHEN and CDR2 SYDVKM. Concerning this clone: Its antigen is not identified. The junction shows a germline mismatch at one end, possibly a read error.

Overall study findings and caveats: Both blood CD4+ and CD8+ T cells showed clonal growth by week 6 at 0.1 to 3.0 mg/kg. Clonal expansion in partial responders at 0.1-3.0 mg/kg ranked among the lowest.

The method was immunoSEQ multiplex PCR; TCRdb's version includes in-frame clones alone and lacks a portion of them. This table holds under 100,000 clones, more than 80% found once. The sample was CD4+ or CD8+ T cells sorted from blood, taken in a trial of the OX40 agonist ivuxolimab. This receptor was taken from an adult with an advanced solid tumor such as melanoma, head and neck, liver or kidney cancer. V and J are TRBV28 and TRBJ2-7; 12 bases are shared with TRBD2. The CDR3 loop reads CASSLTSGSEGDF. The CDR3 DNA reads TGTGCCAGCAGCCTGACTAGCGGGAGTGAGGGGGACTTC.